Listed here is a single T cell receptor beta chain. Its antigen is as yet unknown. The source of the sample is a study of cytomegalovirus exposure and HLA in healthy donors. Study as a whole: Earlier, 95 million to 130 million unique TCR beta sequences were recovered from approximately 180 million T cells by an analysis. Findings and caveats of the study: Later work showed greater clonal expansion in HLA-associated TCR beta chains than in equally common others.

Amplification used 60 Vbeta primers and 13 Jbeta primers. Assay: immunoSEQ multiplex PCR; the TCRdb copy retains only in-frame clones and omits some. The ten most abundant clones cover 0.45% to 0.6% of a sample with under 130,000 clones. The TCR originated in a man aged 45-65 years in good health and CMV-seronegative. The specimen was PBMCs.

The CDR3 sequence is CASSYDKTNYGYTF. CDR3 sequence (DNA): TGTGCCAGCAGTTACGACAAAACTAACTATGGCTACACCTTC. The chain joins TRBV6-5 to TRBJ1-2; D gene unclear. This CDR3 has 14 amino acids. V was cut by 2 bases and J by 0 bases, with 7 bases left in between. Germline values: CDR1 MNHEY, CDR2 SVGAGI.